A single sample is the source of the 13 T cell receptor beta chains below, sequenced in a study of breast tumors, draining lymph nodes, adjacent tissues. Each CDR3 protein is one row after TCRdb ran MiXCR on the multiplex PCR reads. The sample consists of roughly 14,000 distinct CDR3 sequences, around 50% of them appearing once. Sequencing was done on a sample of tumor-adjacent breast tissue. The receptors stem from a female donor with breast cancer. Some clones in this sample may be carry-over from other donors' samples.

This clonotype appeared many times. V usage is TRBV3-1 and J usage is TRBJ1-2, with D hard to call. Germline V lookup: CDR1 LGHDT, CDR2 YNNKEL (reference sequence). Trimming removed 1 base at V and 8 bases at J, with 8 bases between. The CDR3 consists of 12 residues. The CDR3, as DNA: TGTGCCAGCAGCCAAGTCTCCAGAGGCTACACCTTC. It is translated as CASSQVSRGYTF.

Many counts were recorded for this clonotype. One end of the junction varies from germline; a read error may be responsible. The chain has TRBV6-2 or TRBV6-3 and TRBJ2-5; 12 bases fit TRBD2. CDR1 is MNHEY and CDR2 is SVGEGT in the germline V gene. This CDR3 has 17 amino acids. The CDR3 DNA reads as TGTGCCAGCAGTCACTCTAGCGGGGGGGCACCTCAAGAGACCCAGTACTTC. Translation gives CASSHSSGGAPQETQYF.

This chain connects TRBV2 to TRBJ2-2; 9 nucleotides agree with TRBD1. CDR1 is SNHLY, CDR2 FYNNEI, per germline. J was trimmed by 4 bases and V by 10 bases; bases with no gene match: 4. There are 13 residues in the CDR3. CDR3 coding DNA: TGTGCCATCGGACAGGGGCTCACCGGGGAGCTGTTTTTT. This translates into CAIGQGLTGELFF. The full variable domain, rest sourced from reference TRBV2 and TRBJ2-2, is EPEVTQTPSHQVTQMGQEVILRCVPISNHLYFYWYRQILGQKVEFLVSFYNNEISEKSEIFDDQFSVERPDGSNFTLKIRSTKLEDSAMYFCAIGQGLTGELFFGEGSRLTVL.

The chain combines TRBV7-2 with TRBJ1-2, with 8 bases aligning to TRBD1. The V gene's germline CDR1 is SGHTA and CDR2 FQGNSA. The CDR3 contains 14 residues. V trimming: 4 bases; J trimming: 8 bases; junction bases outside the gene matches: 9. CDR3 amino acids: CASSSPRTGSGYTF. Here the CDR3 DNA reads TGTGCCAGCAGCTCTCCGCGGACAGGGTCGGGCTACACCTTC.

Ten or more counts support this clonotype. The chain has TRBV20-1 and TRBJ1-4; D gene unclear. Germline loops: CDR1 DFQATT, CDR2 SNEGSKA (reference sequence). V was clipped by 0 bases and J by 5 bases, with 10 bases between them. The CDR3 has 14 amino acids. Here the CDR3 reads CSARDPRSNEKLFF. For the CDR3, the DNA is TGCAGTGCTAGAGATCCCAGATCCAATGAAAAACTGTTTTTT.

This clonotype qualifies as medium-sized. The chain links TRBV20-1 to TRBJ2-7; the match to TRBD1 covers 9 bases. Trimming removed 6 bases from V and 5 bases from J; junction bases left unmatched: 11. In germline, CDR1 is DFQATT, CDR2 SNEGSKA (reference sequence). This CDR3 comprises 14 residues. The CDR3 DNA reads TGCAGTGCGATTGGGACAGGGAAAGGCCACGAGCAGTACTTC. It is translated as CSAIGTGKGHEQYF.

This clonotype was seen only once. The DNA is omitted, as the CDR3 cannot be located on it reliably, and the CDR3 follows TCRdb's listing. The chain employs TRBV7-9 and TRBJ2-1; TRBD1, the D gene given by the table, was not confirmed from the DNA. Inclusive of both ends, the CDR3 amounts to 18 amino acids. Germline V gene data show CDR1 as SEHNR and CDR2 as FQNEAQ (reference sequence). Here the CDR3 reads CASSFYICSATNPDEQFF.

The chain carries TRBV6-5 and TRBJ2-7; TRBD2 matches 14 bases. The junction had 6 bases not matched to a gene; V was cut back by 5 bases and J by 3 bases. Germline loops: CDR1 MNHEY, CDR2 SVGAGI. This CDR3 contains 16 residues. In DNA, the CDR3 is TGTGCCAGCAGTGCCCCGGGACTAGCGGGGGACTACGAGCAGTACTTC. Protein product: CASSAPGLAGDYEQYF.

Written as DNA, the CDR3 is TGTGCCACGTATCCGGGACAGTTCACCGGGGAGCTGTTTTTT. Translation: CATYPGQFTGELFF. The rearrangement joins TRBV7-2 to TRBJ2-2; the match to TRBD1 covers 7 bases. CDR3 size: 14 residues. Losses at the gene ends were 10 bases for V and 4 bases for J; bases not matched to a gene: 9. Per the germline V gene, CDR1 is SGHTA and CDR2 is FQGNSA.

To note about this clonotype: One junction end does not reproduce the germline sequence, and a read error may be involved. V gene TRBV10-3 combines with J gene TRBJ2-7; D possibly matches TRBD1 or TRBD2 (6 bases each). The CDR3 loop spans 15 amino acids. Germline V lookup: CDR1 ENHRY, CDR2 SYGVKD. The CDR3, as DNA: TGTGCCATCGGTGAGTTGACGGGGGCGGGGAACGAGCAGTACTTC. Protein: CAIGELTGAGNEQYF.

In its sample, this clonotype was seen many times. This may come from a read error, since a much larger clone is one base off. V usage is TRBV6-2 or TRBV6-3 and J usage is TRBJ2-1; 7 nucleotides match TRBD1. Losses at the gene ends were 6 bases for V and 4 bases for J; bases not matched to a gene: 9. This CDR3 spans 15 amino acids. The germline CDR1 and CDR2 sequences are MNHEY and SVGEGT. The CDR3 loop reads CASRHDRAGYNEQFF. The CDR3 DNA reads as TGTGCCAGCAGACATGACAGGGCTGGGTACAATGAGCAGTTCTTC.

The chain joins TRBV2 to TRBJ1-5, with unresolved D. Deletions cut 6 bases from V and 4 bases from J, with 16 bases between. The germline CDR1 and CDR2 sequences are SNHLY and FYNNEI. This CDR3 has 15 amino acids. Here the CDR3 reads CASSPSLRENQPQHF. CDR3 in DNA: TGTGCCAGCAGCCCGTCTCTACGGGAAAATCAGCCCCAGCATTTT. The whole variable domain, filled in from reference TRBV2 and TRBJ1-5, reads EPEVTQTPSHQVTQMGQEVILRCVPISNHLYFYWYRQILGQKVEFLVSFYNNEISEKSEIFDDQFSVERPDGSNFTLKIRSTKLEDSAMYFCASSPSLRENQPQHFGDGTRLSIL.

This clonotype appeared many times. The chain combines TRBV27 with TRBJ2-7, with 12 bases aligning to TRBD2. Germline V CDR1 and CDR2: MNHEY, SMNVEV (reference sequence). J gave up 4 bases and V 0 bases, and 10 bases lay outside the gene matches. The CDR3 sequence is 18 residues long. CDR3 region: CASSLSSPSGGAVYEQYF. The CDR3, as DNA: TGTGCCAGCAGTTTATCTAGCCCTAGCGGGGGGGCCGTATACGAGCAGTACTTC.